This T cell receptor beta chain was recovered during a study of blood T cell repertoires in COVID-19 (dated by TCRdb to 2020 to 2022). About the full investigation: Samples covering the acute and convalescent phases of COVID-19 were provided by collaborators in the United States, Italy and Spain. The material from the prospective study consisted of cDNA or gDNA derived from T cells, B-cell-depleted T cells, or PBMCs. The dataset comprised deeply sampled blood TCRbeta repertoires from subjects exposed to, actively infected with, or recovered from COVID-19. The repertoires were released in a freely available public database meant as a resource for research on the immune response to SARS-CoV-2. The samples were drawn from the first 160 participants of the ongoing ImmuneRACE study and from over 950 subjects provided by 6 global collaborators. A de-identified subject ID, COVID-19 status, age in years and sex were almost always included in the sample metadata. Where available, HLA class I and class II types were taken from metadata supplied by the sample provider and were not determined by assay-based typing. Results the study describes overall, beyond this receptor: The amount of clinical and demographic metadata varied by source and participant and was provided uncurated.

The germline V gene encodes CDR1 SEHNR and CDR2 FQNEAQ (reference sequence). The CDR3, from cysteine to phenylalanine, totals 15 residues. Solely the CDR3 DNA is kept, with 45 bases framed from the first base. V is shortened by 4 bases, J by 2 bases, and the region joining them spans 14 bases. As to this clone: What antigen it recognizes has not been identified. No quality values exist for individual bases; no much larger clone is one base distant.

Participants in the prospective study were enrolled through a virtual design, were aged 18 to 89 years, and lived in approximately 25 United States geographic areas. In the prospective study, cohorts were assigned on the basis of participant-reported clinical history obtained from a screening survey and a study questionnaire. For ImmuneRACE Cohort 3, a participant was defined as recovered based on two consecutive negative NP/OP PCR tests, clearance by a healthcare professional, or resolution of symptoms. In the prospective study, whole blood, serum and a nasopharyngeal or oropharyngeal swab were collected from each participant by mobile phlebotomists. Prospective study participants could optionally give additional blood draws and questionnaires over a roughly two-month period. Prospective study blood samples were shipped either frozen or at room temperature before DNA extraction. The immunoSEQ Assay, a bias-controlled multiplex PCR, was used to amplify TCRbeta CDR3 regions from genomic DNA. In the authors' own workflow: The number of nucleated cells in each sample was estimated from the amplification of reference gene primers within the assay. To quantify the absolute abundance of each unique TCRbeta CDR3 rearrangement, sequence reads were collapsed and filtered. For each sample, productive Simpson clonality was calculated as the square root of Simpson's diversity index across productive rearrangements. In TCRdb, the immuneACCESS table is reduced to in-frame sequences with V and J assigned. These tables do not hold every clone; where another copy was compared, an unresolved V gene accounts for under half, and the others remain unexplained. For V, J and clone size, that table is used; D and trimming come from the DNA. The sample profile shows more than 150,000 clones; 87% of them were found once. About 2.3% of the sample comes from the top ten.

The chain is assembled from TRBV7-9 and TRBJ1-1, with TRBD1 as a weak D call on 5 bases. This receptor was obtained from a woman aged 25-40 years who had recovered from COVID-19. The specimen sequenced was PBMCs or T cells enriched from blood (not recorded which). The CDR3 region has the sequence CASSSEGRTNTEAFF. At the DNA level, the sequence is TGTGCCAGCAGCTCGGAGGGACGGACTAACACTGAAGCTTTCTTT.